This TCR beta chain is drawn from a study of post-analysis software for immune sequencing data. Study as a whole: Recorded disease courses covered relapsing-remitting, secondary progressive and progressive-relapsing multiple sclerosis. Some patients had no subtype annotation.

In its sample, this clonotype was seen a few times. What it recognizes is unknown. Trimming took off 2 bases at V and 4 bases at J, with 6 bases between the two ends. The CDR3 has 13 residues. Germline CDR1 and CDR2: MNHEY and SVGAGI. TCR beta libraries were prepared from cDNA with unique molecular identifiers. TCRdb re-analysed the PCR reads in MiXCR, keeping a single row per CDR3 protein. The sample includes roughly 410,000 distinct CDR3 sequences, less than 40% seen only once; the top ten take around an eighth. Study observations and caveats: Controls showed significantly higher normalized Chao1 diversity than did multiple sclerosis patients. About 5 TRBV segments, including TRBV5-6, TRBV5-1 and TRBV20-1, were more frequent in patients than controls.

The sequencing sample was made of blood. V gene TRBV6-5 combines with J gene TRBJ1-5, with D possibly TRBD1 on 5 matching bases. The receptor was derived from a girl aged 5-17 years with multiple sclerosis. CDR3 sequence: CASSYGTNQPQHF. The CDR3 DNA reads TGTGCCAGCAGTTACGGGACTAATCAGCCCCAGCATTTT.